The clone carrying this T cell receptor (beta chain) was observed a handful of times. Its target is not known. Lactation, pregnancy, other autoimmune disease or uncontrolled infection excluded patients. The data were obtained in a study of T cells in Graves' hyperthyroidism and ophthalmopathy. Study-level background: Initial diagnosis, before any treatment, was when peripheral blood was collected. Regarding the study as a whole: Stable hyperthyroidism was separated from ophthalmopathy by a model based on 13 V-J features. Blood also carried most thyroid clonotypes expanded above 0.001.

TCR beta CDR3 region amplification was performed from RNA transcripts. Using the HTBI primer set, a first-round RT-PCR was run on the TCR CDR3. MiXCR was run by TCRdb on the multiplex PCR reads, yielding one entry per CDR3 protein. This table has 360,000 or so distinct CDR3 sequences, 15% to 20% appearing once. Looked up from germline, CDR1 is ENHRY and CDR2 is SYGVKD. The V and J ends lost 6 bases and 5 bases, in that order; junction bases with no gene match: 6. The CDR3 is 13 amino acids. The V gene is TRBV10-3, the J gene TRBJ2-5, with 7 bases that match TRBD1. The origin of this receptor is a woman in her 40s with Graves' ophthalmopathy. The source material was blood. CDR3 in amino acids: CAISWDSLETQYF. CDR3 bases: TGTGCCATCAGCTGGGACAGCCTGGAGACCCAGTACTTC.